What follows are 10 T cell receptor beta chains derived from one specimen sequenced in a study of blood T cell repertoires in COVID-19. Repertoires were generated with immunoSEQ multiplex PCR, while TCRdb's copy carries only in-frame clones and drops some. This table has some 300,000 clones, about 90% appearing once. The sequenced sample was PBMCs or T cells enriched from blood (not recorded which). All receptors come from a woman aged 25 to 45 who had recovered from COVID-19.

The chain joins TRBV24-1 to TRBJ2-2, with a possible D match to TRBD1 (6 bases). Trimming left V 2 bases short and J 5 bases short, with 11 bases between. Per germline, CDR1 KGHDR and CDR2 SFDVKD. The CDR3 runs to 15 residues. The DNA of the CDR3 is TGTGCCACCAGTGATTCAACAGGGTTGACCGGGGAGCTGTTTTTT. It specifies CATSDSTGLTGELFF.

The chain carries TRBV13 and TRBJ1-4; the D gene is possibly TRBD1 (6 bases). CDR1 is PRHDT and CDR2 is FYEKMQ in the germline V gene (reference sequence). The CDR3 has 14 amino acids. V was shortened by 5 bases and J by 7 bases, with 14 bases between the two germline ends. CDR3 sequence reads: CASSPAGVGEKLFF. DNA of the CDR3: TGTGCCAGCAGCCCGGCAGGGGTGGGTGAAAAACTGTTTTTT.

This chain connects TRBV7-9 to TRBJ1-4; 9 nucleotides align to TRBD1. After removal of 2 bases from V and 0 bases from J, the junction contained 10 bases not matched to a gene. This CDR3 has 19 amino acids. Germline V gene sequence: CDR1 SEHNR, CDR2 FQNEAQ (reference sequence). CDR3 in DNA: TGTGCCAGCAGCTTAACCGGGACAGGGAGACTCTCAACTAATGAAAAACTGTTTTTT. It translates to CASSLTGTGRLSTNEKLFF.

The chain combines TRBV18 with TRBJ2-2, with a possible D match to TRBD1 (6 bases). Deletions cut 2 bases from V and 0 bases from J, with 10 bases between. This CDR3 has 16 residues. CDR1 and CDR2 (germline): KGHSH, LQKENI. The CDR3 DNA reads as TGTGCCAGCTCACCAATCAGGGGCTCGAACACCGGGGAGCTGTTTTTT. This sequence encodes CASSPIRGSNTGELFF.

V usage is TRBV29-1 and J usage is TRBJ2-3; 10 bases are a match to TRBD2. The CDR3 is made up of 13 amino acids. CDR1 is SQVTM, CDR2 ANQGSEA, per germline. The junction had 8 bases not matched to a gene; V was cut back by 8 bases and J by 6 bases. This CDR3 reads CSTRAGGLDTQYF. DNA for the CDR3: TGCAGCACACGAGCGGGGGGGCTGGATACGCAGTATTTT.

The CDR3 protein is CACAGQGRSPLHF. The CDR3 nucleotides are TGCGCCTGCGCTGGGCAGGGTCGGTCACCCCTCCACTTT. This chain links TRBV10-2 with TRBJ1-6; possible D gene TRBD1, 5 bases. Trimming took 11 bases from V and 10 from J, leaving 18 bases between them. Germline CDR1 reads WSHSY; CDR2 reads SAAADI. This CDR3 is built from 13 residues.

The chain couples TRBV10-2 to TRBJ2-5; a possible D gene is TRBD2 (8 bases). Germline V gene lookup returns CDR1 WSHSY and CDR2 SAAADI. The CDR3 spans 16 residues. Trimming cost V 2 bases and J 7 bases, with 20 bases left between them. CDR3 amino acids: CASSETPGRGQGTQYF. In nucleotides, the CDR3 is TGCGCCAGCAGTGAGACCCCCGGGAGGGGGCAGGGGACCCAGTACTTC.

In DNA form, the CDR3 reads TGTGCCAGCAGTTTATTGGCGGCAGGGGGGCGGACCGGGGAGCTGTTTTTT. It translates to CASSLLAAGGRTGELFF. V gene TRBV27 combines with J gene TRBJ2-2, with D perhaps matching TRBD1 (7 bases). The CDR3 runs to 17 residues. V was shortened by 1 base and J by 5 bases, with 17 bases between the two germline ends. Per the germline V gene, CDR1 is MNHEY and CDR2 is SMNVEV (reference sequence).

The CDR3 nucleotides read TGTGCCAGCAGTTCCAGACTAGCGGGGGGGCCCTACGAGCAGTACTTC. Translation: CASSSRLAGGPYEQYF. The V gene is TRBV28, the J gene TRBJ2-7, with 14 bases lining up with TRBD2. CDR3 length: 16 amino acids. Germline CDR1 and CDR2: MDHEN and SYDVKM. V shed 4 bases, J shed 2 bases, and the junction held 4 bases outside the gene matches.

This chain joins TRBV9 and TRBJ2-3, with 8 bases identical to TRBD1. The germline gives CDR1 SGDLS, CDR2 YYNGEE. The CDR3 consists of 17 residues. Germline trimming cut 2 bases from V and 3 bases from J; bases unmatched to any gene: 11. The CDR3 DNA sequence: TGTGCCAGCAGCGTGGACCGGACAGGGTGGGTGACAGATACGCAGTATTTT. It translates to CASSVDRTGWVTDTQYF. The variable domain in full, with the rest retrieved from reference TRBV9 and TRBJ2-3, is DSGVTQTPKHLITATGQRVTLRCSPRSGDLSVYWYQQSLDQGLQFLIQYYNGEERAKGNILERFSAQQFPDLHSELNLSSLELGDSALYFCASSVDRTGWVTDTQYFGPGTRLTVL.